Below are 24 T cell receptor beta chains sequenced from a single sample in a study of human T cells and chemical hapten exposure. MiXCR, applied by TCRdb to the RACE reads, yields one record per CDR3 protein. The table lists tens of thousands of distinct CDR3 sequences, 12% to 15% of them singletons. Time point given: pre-sensitization, week 0. Treatment here: therapeutic diphenylcyclopropenone sensitization with weekly scalp DPC. The sequences come from whole blood, collected in connection with sensitization to the hapten diphenylcyclopropenone (DPC). The receptors were gathered from a woman between 50 and 59 years old with alopecia areata. Some clones in this sample may be carry-over from other donors' samples.

There are a few counts of this clonotype. The chain has TRBV6-5 and TRBJ2-1; D may be TRBD1 (6 bases). The germline V and J ends were trimmed by 6 bases and 0 bases, with 12 bases remaining between them. CDR1 is MNHEY, CDR2 SVGAGI, per germline. The CDR3 totals 15 residues. CDR3 amino acids: CASRIQGTSYNEQFF. Here the CDR3 DNA reads TGTGCCAGCAGGATTCAGGGGACCTCCTACAATGAGCAGTTCTTC.

There are many counts of this clonotype. The chain carries TRBV2 and TRBJ1-2; D not certain. The germline V gene encodes CDR1 SNHLY and CDR2 FYNNEI. This CDR3 spans 14 amino acids. With 6 bases removed from V and 6 bases from J, the gap between germline ends came to 17 bases. The CDR3 is CASRAGNPEDGYTF. Written as DNA, the CDR3 is TGTGCCAGCAGAGCCGGGAACCCCGAGGATGGCTACACCTTC.

The genes are TRBV2 and TRBJ1-1; 7 bases agree with TRBD1. The junction had 18 bases not matched to a gene; V was cut back by 8 bases and J by 3 bases. CDR3 length equals 17 residues. Germline values: CDR1 SNHLY, CDR2 FYNNEI. CDR3 sequence reads: CASLPVRGAVRYTEAFF. Written as DNA, the CDR3 is TGTGCCAGCCTACCTGTCAGGGGGGCAGTGAGGTACACTGAAGCTTTCTTT.

This chain links TRBV6-5 with TRBJ2-7, with D perhaps given as TRBD1 or TRBD2 (5 bases each). The length of the CDR3 is 14 residues. The V and J ends lost 0 bases and 3 bases respectively, with 9 bases between them. Germline values: CDR1 MNHEY, CDR2 SVGAGI. The CDR3 sequence is CASSYSGDVYEQYF. In DNA form, the CDR3 reads TGTGCCAGCAGTTACTCGGGGGACGTCTACGAGCAGTACTTC.

In its sample, this clonotype was seen a few times. The genes are TRBV6-1 and TRBJ1-5; TRBD1 matches 7 bases. Germline V CDR1 and CDR2: MNHNS, SASEGT. The J segment lost 6 bases and the V segment lost 3 bases, leaving 2 bases of the junction unmatched. The CDR3 length is 13 residues. This CDR3 is CASSDDRAQPQHF. The CDR3 nucleotides read TGTGCCAGCAGTGACGACAGGGCTCAGCCCCAGCATTTT.

The gene calls are TRBV24-1 and TRBJ2-3; 9 nucleotides match TRBD1. The junction had 5 bases not matched to a gene; V was cut back by 0 bases and J by 2 bases. The CDR3 has 17 residues. CDR1 KGHDR and CDR2 SFDVKD come from the germline V gene. The CDR3 DNA is TGTGCCACCAGTGATTTGCACAGGGGGCGAAACACAGATACGCAGTATTTT. It yields the protein CATSDLHRGRNTDTQYF.

V is TRBV3-1 and J is TRBJ1-3, with D unresolved. The CDR3 runs 14 residues. The V gene lost 2 bases and the J gene lost 6 bases, with 11 bases spanning the gap. The germline gives CDR1 LGHDT, CDR2 YNNKEL (reference sequence). The chain's CDR3 is CASSQQSVQNTIYF. In DNA, the CDR3 is TGTGCCAGCAGCCAACAAAGCGTACAAAACACCATATATTTT. Full variable domain (rest looked up from reference TRBV3-1 and TRBJ1-3): DTAVSQTPKYLVTQMGNDKSIKCEQNLGHDTMYWYKQDSKKFLKIMFSYNNKELIINETVPNRFSPKSPDKAHLNLHINSLELGDSAVYFCASSQQSVQNTIYFGEGSWLTVV.

The table lists this clonotype with a few counts. The gene calls are TRBV30 and TRBJ2-7; D unclear. Per germline, CDR1 GTSNPN and CDR2 SVGIG (reference sequence). CDR3 length: 11 amino acids. V lost 0 bases and J lost 4, with 4 bases in between. The CDR3 coding sequence is TGTGCCTGGAGTGTACAGTACGAGCAGTACTTC. This encodes CAWSVQYEQYF.

This rearrangement joins TRBV7-9 to TRBJ1-1, with D possibly matching TRBD1 (5 bases). Germline CDR1 SEHNR, CDR2 FQNEAQ (reference sequence). V was clipped by 1 base and J by 0 bases, with 6 bases between them. The CDR3 is 14 residues long. The CDR3, as DNA: TGTGCCAGCAGCTTAGGGGGACTGAACACTGAAGCTTTCTTT. It specifies CASSLGGLNTEAFF.

This clonotype was seen a handful of times. CDR3 sequence reads: CASSQANSGRALETQYF. The CDR3 DNA reads TGCGCCAGCAGCCAAGCTAATAGCGGGAGGGCTTTAGAGACCCAGTACTTC. This chain links TRBV4-1 with TRBJ2-5; 11 bases fit TRBD2. Germline-derived CDR1 and CDR2 are MGHRA and YSYEKL. V shed 1 base, J shed 4 bases, and the junction held 8 bases outside the gene matches. The CDR3 totals 17 residues.

This sequence joins TRBV28 and TRBJ1-1, with TRBD1 matching 7 bases. The CDR3 consists of 16 residues. Germline-derived CDR1 and CDR2 are MDHEN and SYDVKM. The ends lost 5 bases at V and 5 bases at J; junction bases unmatched: 14. The chain's CDR3 is CASSIGLAGGLTEAFF. CDR3 coding DNA: TGTGCCAGCAGTATAGGGTTGGCAGGGGGTCTTACTGAAGCTTTCTTT.

This clonotype was counted at least ten times. The chain combines TRBV29-1 with TRBJ2-2; D might be TRBD1 (5 bases). The CDR3 length is 14 residues. Trimming took off 5 bases at V and 4 bases at J, with 14 bases between the two ends. CDR1 is SQVTM and CDR2 is ANQGSEA in the germline V gene. CDR3 sequence (DNA): TGCAGCGTTAAAGGGGTCCAGGTCACCGGGGAGCTGTTTTTT. Protein: CSVKGVQVTGELFF.

V and J are TRBV27 and TRBJ2-1; no clear D. V was trimmed by 4 bases and J by 1 base, leaving 17 bases between them. Looked up from germline, CDR1 is MNHEY and CDR2 is SMNVEV (reference sequence). CDR3 length equals 17 residues. The CDR3: CASSWILARPSYNEQFF. CDR3 sequence (DNA): TGTGCCAGCAGTTGGATTTTGGCCCGACCATCCTACAATGAGCAGTTCTTC.

V is TRBV4-1 and J is TRBJ1-2; possible D gene TRBD1, 6 bases. Per the germline V gene, CDR1 is MGHRA and CDR2 is YSYEKL. The CDR3 is 14 residues long. V was clipped by 1 base and J by 4 bases, with 10 bases between them. The CDR3 reads CASSQATGIYGYTF. DNA of the CDR3: TGCGCCAGCAGCCAAGCTACAGGGATCTATGGCTACACCTTC.

There are many counts of this clonotype. The V gene is TRBV20-1, the J gene TRBJ1-1; D remains unclear. V was pared by 6 bases and J by 1 base, with 9 bases between. This CDR3 comprises 12 residues. Germline-derived CDR1 and CDR2 are DFQATT and SNEGSKA (reference sequence). This chain's CDR3 is CSAPSGNTEAFF. CDR3 in DNA: TGCAGTGCCCCCTCAGGGAACACTGAAGCTTTCTTT.

This clonotype is categorized as medium-sized. In DNA, the CDR3 is TGTGCCAGCAGTTTTGTTCTAGCGACGGAGGCAGATACGCAGTATTTT. Its translation: CASSFVLATEADTQYF. The V gene is TRBV27, the J gene TRBJ2-3; D is possibly TRBD2 (6 bases). The V end lost 3 bases, the J end lost 4 bases, and 17 bases lay between the germline ends. CDR1 and CDR2 from the germline V gene are MNHEY and SMNVEV (reference sequence). CDR3 length: 16 amino acids.

V is TRBV29-1 and J is TRBJ2-1; TRBD2 agrees at 11 bases. Germline assignment: CDR1 SQVTM and CDR2 ANQGSEA. There are 14 residues in the CDR3. The junction had 8 bases not matched to a gene; V was cut back by 8 bases and J by 5 bases. CDR3 coding DNA: TGCAGCTGTAGCGGGAGGGAACGCAACAATGAGCAGTTCTTC. It codes for CSCSGRERNNEQFF.

This clonotype has just a few counts. The CDR3 bases are TGTGCCACCGCGACTAGCGGGAATACAGATACGCAGTATTTT. This codes for CATATSGNTDTQYF. This chain joins TRBV7-9 and TRBJ2-3, with 11 bases identical to TRBD2. Trimming removed 10 bases from V and 3 bases from J; junction bases left unmatched: 6. This CDR3 comprises 14 residues. The germline gives CDR1 SEHNR, CDR2 FQNEAQ (reference sequence). Using reference TRBV7-9 and TRBJ2-3 for the parts outside the CDR3, the full variable domain is DTGVSQNPRHKITKRGQNVTFRCDPISEHNRLYWYRQTLGQGPEFLTYFQNEAQLEKSRLLSDRFSAERPKGSFSTLEIQRTEQGDSAMYLCATATSGNTDTQYFGPGTRLTVL.

This clonotype was counted between two and nine times. The chain links TRBV12-3 or TRBV12-4 to TRBJ1-5; weak D call: TRBD1 (5 bases). The CDR3 has 13 amino acids. With 5 bases removed from V and 3 bases from J, the gap between germline ends came to 8 bases. CDR3 residues: CASSLTVNQPQHF. The CDR3 nucleotides read TGTGCCAGCAGTCTGACAGTCAATCAGCCCCAGCATTTT.

The chain carries TRBV7-8 and TRBJ2-1; 14 bases line up with TRBD2. The junction had 6 bases not matched to a gene; V was cut back by 5 bases and J by 6 bases. The CDR3 has 16 residues. The V gene's germline CDR1 is SGHVS and CDR2 FQNEAQ. CDR3: CASSVGTSGSGNEQFF. CDR3 DNA: TGTGCCAGCAGCGTGGGGACTAGCGGGAGTGGCAATGAGCAGTTCTTC. The variable domain in full, with the rest retrieved from reference TRBV7-8 and TRBJ2-1, is GAGVSQSPRYKVAKRGQDVALRCDPISGHVSLFWYQQALGQGPEFLTYFQNEAQLDKSGLPSDRFFAERPEGSVSTLKIQRTQQEDSAVYLCASSVGTSGSGNEQFFGPGTRLTVL.

This clonotype was recorded at least ten times. This chain uses TRBV6-2 or TRBV6-3 with TRBJ1-5; D gene uncertain. The CDR3 spans 8 residues. V lost 9 bases and J lost 6, with 0 bases in between. CDR1 is MNHEY and CDR2 is SVGEGT in the germline V gene. CDR3 DNA sequence: TGTGCCAGTCAGCCCCAGCATTTT. This codes for CASQPQHF.

A few counts support this clonotype. The gene calls are TRBV11-2 and TRBJ2-2; 8 bases are a match to TRBD2. In germline, CDR1 is SGHAT, CDR2 FQNNGV. The CDR3 runs 16 residues. After removal of 4 bases from V and 0 bases from J, the junction contained 4 bases not matched to a gene. In DNA, the CDR3 is TGTGCCAGCAGCTGGACTAGCCTTGCGAACACCGGGGAGCTGTTTTTT. It yields the protein CASSWTSLANTGELFF.

V gene TRBV5-4 combines with J gene TRBJ1-1; D unclear. V lost 0 bases and J 6 bases, leaving 12 bases between the germline ends. Germline values: CDR1 SGHNT, CDR2 YYREEE (reference sequence). The CDR3 sequence is 14 residues long. The CDR3 bases are TGTGCCAGCAGCTTGGGAGATTCGTACCCTGAAGCTTTCTTT. Its translation: CASSLGDSYPEAFF.

This clonotype has a count of ten or more. CDR3 nucleotide sequence: TGCGCCAGCAACGACAGGGGAAACACCGGGGAGCTGTTTTTT. Protein sequence: CASNDRGNTGELFF. The chain links TRBV4-1 to TRBJ2-2, with TRBD1 identical over 8 bases. The CDR3 runs 14 residues. With V trimmed by 7 bases and J by 2 bases, 3 bases remained unmatched. Germline V CDR1 and CDR2: MGHRA, YSYEKL.